Listed below are T cell receptor beta chains from one sample, sequenced in a study of blood T cell repertoires in COVID-19. TCRdb's table, derived via immunoSEQ multiplex PCR, lists solely in-frame clones and lacks some. Among roughly 60,000 clones listed, approximately 83% were seen once. Sequenced input: peripheral blood. The receptors were sampled from a man aged 50-59 years with COVID-19, enrolled during active disease. The CDR3 runs from the conserved cysteine through the conserved F or W. The D gene is left open where the match is weak. The listing skips clone size in some rows; elsewhere it reads once, few, many or a size class.

V gene	J gene	D gene	clone size	CDR3 protein	CDR3 DNA
TRBV24-1	TRBJ2-2	TRBD1	.	CATTSGTGAPANTGELFF	TGTGCCACCACATCAGGGACAGGGGCGCCTGCGAACACCGGGGAGCTGTTTTTT
TRBV18	TRBJ2-7	TRBD2	few	CASSPYSSGMGEQYF	TGTGCCAGCTCACCGTATTCTAGCGGGATGGGAGAGCAGTACTTC
TRBV7-9	TRBJ2-1	TRBD2	many	CESTASGKYNEQFF	TGTGAGAGCACGGCTAGCGGGAAATACAATGAGCAGTTCTTC
TRBV28	TRBJ2-5	.	.	CASSPSGQETQYF	TGTGCCAGCAGCCCGAGCGGGCAAGAGACCCAGTACTTC
TRBV15	TRBJ2-7	TRBD1	.	CATSYSGQGYEQYF	TGTGCCACCAGCTACTCCGGACAGGGCTACGAGCAGTACTTC
TRBV15	TRBJ2-7	TRBD2	.	CATDGDSGDIEQYF	TGTGCCACCGATGGAGATAGCGGGGATATCGAGCAGTACTTC
TRBV7-8	TRBJ1-1	.	few	CASRGEQGNTEAFF	TGTGCCAGCAGGGGGGAACAGGGGAACACTGAAGCTTTCTTT
TRBV9	TRBJ2-6	.	.	CASSVGEGARLISPGANVLTF	TGTGCCAGCAGCGTAGGAGAAGGGGCCCGTCTCATTTCGCCTGGGGCCAACGTCCTGACTTTC
TRBV4-3	TRBJ2-7	TRBD2	.	CASSQVPPLAGPSYEQYF	TGCGCCAGCAGCCAAGTGCCCCCACTAGCGGGACCCTCCTACGAGCAGTACTTC
TRBV11-2	TRBJ1-2	.	.	CASSLVGVRGYTF	TGTGCCAGCAGCTTAGTAGGGGTACGTGGCTACACCTTC
TRBV10-3	TRBJ2-7	TRBD1	.	CAISESNPFDRTGPNEQYF	TGTGCCATCAGTGAGTCAAACCCCTTCGACAGGACAGGGCCCAACGAGCAGTACTTC
TRBV13	TRBJ1-1	.	once	CASSPRGKGTEAFF	TGTGCCAGCAGCCCCAGGGGCAAGGGCACTGAAGCTTTCTTT
TRBV19	TRBJ1-1	.	.	CASSPGVIGTEAFF	TGTGCCAGTAGCCCAGGGGTAATCGGGACTGAAGCTTTCTTT
TRBV28	TRBJ2-1	TRBD2	once	CASSSLAGGYNEQFF	TGTGCCAGCAGTTCACTAGCGGGAGGATACAATGAGCAGTTCTTC
TRBV28	TRBJ1-2	.	.	CASSRWGEKGYGYTF	TGTGCCAGCAGCCGATGGGGGGAAAAGGGCTATGGCTACACCTTC
TRBV28	TRBJ2-7	TRBD1	.	CASNGDRRSYEQYF	TGTGCCAGCAATGGGGACAGGCGCTCCTACGAGCAGTACTTC
TRBV2	TRBJ1-2	.	.	CARSQTEHGYTF	TGTGCCAGGTCCCAGACAGAGCATGGCTACACCTTC
TRBV29-1	TRBJ1-4	.	.	CSVPLRGKLFF	TGCAGCGTCCCCCTGCGTGGAAAACTGTTTTTT
TRBV10-2	TRBJ2-7	.	.	CASRGHIVGEQYF	TGCGCCAGCAGGGGCCATATCGTGGGCGAGCAGTACTTC
TRBV18	TRBJ1-1	TRBD1	.	CASSPQTGENTEAFF	TGTGCCAGCTCACCGCAGACAGGGGAGAACACTGAAGCTTTCTTT
TRBV7-6	TRBJ2-1	TRBD2	.	CASSRGSLAGLNEQFF	TGTGCCAGCAGCCGGGGGAGTCTAGCGGGACTCAACGAGCAGTTCTTC
TRBV6-1	TRBJ2-3	TRBD2	.	CASSESSGSGTDTQYF	TGTGCCAGCAGTGAATCCAGCGGGAGTGGTACAGATACGCAGTATTTT
TRBV6-4	TRBJ2-2	TRBD1	.	CASSHRGETGELFF	TGTGCCAGCAGCCACAGGGGGGAGACCGGGGAGCTGTTTTTT
TRBV6-4	TRBJ2-2	.	.	CASSPSGHTGELFF	TGTGCCAGCAGTCCGTCGGGTCACACCGGGGAGCTGTTTTTT
TRBV19	TRBJ2-7	TRBD1	.	CASSRYRDRVYEQYF	TGTGCCAGTAGTCGGTACCGGGACAGGGTCTACGAGCAGTACTTC
TRBV19	TRBJ1-2	.	.	CASRGPRAGYTF	TGTGCCAGTAGGGGGCCTCGAGCTGGCTACACCTTC